This TCR beta chain appears in the sequencing data of a study of T-cell reconstitution after alpha-beta-depleted transplantation in children. Unique molecular identifiers were built into the TCRbeta library. TCRdb redid the calling of the PCR reads with MiXCR, one entry per CDR3 protein. The sample holds around 300,000 distinct CDR3 sequences, roughly 11% seen once. Germline CDR1 and CDR2: DFQATT and SNEGSKA (reference sequence). The V segment lost 5 bases and the J segment 6 bases; nucleotides outside the gene matches: 18. This CDR3 is built from 17 residues. This clonotype was seen at least ten times.

The rearrangement joins TRBV20-1 to TRBJ2-4; 8 bases are shared with TRBD2. This sequence was found in a male patient aged 2 to 10 who had a stem cell transplant for chronic granulomatous disease, so the T cells may come from the graft donor. Sequences were derived from peripheral blood, sampled 180 days after TCRalphabeta/CD19-depleted stem cell transplant. The CDR3 DNA reads TGCAGTGCTCCCAAGGGGACCGGGACTAGACTTCCAAACATTCAGTACTTC. It is translated as CSAPKGTGTRLPNIQYF.